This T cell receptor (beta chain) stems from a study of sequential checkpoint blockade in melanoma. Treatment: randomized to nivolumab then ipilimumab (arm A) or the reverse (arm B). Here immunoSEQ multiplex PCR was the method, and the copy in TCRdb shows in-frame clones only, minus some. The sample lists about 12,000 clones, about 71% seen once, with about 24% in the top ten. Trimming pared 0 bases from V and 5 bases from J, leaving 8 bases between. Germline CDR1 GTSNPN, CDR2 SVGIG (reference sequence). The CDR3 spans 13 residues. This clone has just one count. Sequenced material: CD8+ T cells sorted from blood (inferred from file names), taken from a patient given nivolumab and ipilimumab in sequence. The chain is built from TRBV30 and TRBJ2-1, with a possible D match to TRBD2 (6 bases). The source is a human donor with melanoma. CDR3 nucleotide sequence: TGTGCCTGGAGTGTAGGCGGGAACAATGAGCAGTTCTTC. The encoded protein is CAWSVGGNNEQFF.